Following are 21 T cell receptor beta chains from one sample sequenced in a study of radiation and T cells in renal cell carcinoma. As for time point: baseline pretreatment blood. This sample's treatment: 15 Gy SBRT to primary tumor, nephrectomy 4 weeks later. Only in-frame clones appear in the TCRdb table, and some are missing; sequencing was by immunoSEQ multiplex PCR. The table shows approximately 100,000 clones, with approximately 86% occurring only once. Specimen: blood, collected from a patient whose treatment included radiotherapy and nephrectomy. Receptors were obtained from a man between 45 and 60 years old with renal cell carcinoma.

The sample holds a few counts of this clone. V gene TRBV9 combines with J gene TRBJ1-1; maybe TRBD1 (5 bases). The V end was cut by 3 bases, the J end by 1 base, with 10 bases between. This CDR3 has 14 residues. Germline V gene sequence: CDR1 SGDLS, CDR2 YYNGEE. This chain's CDR3 is CASSAQTGNTEAFF. In nucleotides, the CDR3 is TGTGCCAGCAGCGCTCAAACAGGGAACACTGAAGCTTTCTTT. The complete variable domain, with remaining parts taken from reference TRBV9 and TRBJ1-1, reads DSGVTQTPKHLITATGQRVTLRCSPRSGDLSVYWYQQSLDQGLQFLIQYYNGEERAKGNILERFSAQQFPDLHSELNLSSLELGDSALYFCASSAQTGNTEAFFGQGTRLTVV.

This chain uses TRBV9 with TRBJ2-5, with D possibly TRBD1 on 6 matching bases. V lost 3 bases to trimming and J lost 7 bases, with 31 bases between them. Germline CDR1 SGDLS, CDR2 YYNGEE. This CDR3 has 19 residues. As DNA, the CDR3 is TGTGCCAGCAGCGCCCAATTAGGGGCCCGGGCAGGGGTAATCGGGACCCAGTACTTC. Residues: CASSAQLGARAGVIGTQYF.

The chain joins TRBV19 to TRBJ2-7; D call uncertain. Germline V CDR1 and CDR2: LNHDA, SQIVND (reference sequence). This CDR3 comprises 13 residues. V was shortened by 3 bases and J by 0 bases, with 6 bases between the two germline ends. The CDR3 region is CASSITLSYEQYF. The CDR3 DNA reads TGTGCCAGTAGTATTACCCTCTCCTACGAGCAGTACTTC.

V and J are TRBV15 and TRBJ2-3, with 10 bases matching TRBD2. Looked up from germline, CDR1 is LNHNV and CDR2 is YYDKDF (reference sequence). The CDR3 sequence is 16 residues long. V lost 0 bases to trimming and J lost 6 bases; unmatched junction nucleotides: 6. This CDR3 is CATSRDDLAGVDTQYF. The CDR3 DNA reads TGTGCCACCAGCAGAGATGATCTAGCGGGGGTGGATACGCAGTATTTT.

The V call is TRBV5-4, the J call TRBJ2-5; a weak D match, TRBD2 (7 bases). CDR3 length equals 15 residues. Germline-derived CDR1 and CDR2 are SGHNT and YYREEE (reference sequence). The V and J ends lost 1 base and 4 bases respectively, with 14 bases between them. The CDR3 nucleotides are TGTGCCAGCAGCTTGTGGGGGGGCCCGACAGAGACCCAGTACTTC. Amino acids: CASSLWGGPTETQYF.

This clone was observed a few times. The J gene is TRBJ2-1, the V gene TRBV5-4; D may match TRBD1 or TRBD2 (5 bases each). The CDR3 spans 16 residues. Germline CDR1 SGHNT, CDR2 YYREEE (reference sequence). The germline V and J ends were trimmed by 3 bases and 6 bases, with 19 bases remaining between them. The CDR3 here is CASSSGAPEALNEQFF. As DNA, the CDR3 is TGTGCCAGCAGCTCCGGGGCCCCGGAGGCCCTCAATGAGCAGTTCTTC.

This chain joins TRBV5-4 and TRBJ2-7; weak D call: TRBD1 (5 bases). Germline CDR1 is SGHNT and CDR2 is YYREEE (reference sequence). The CDR3 spans 12 residues. V lost 4 bases and J lost 4, with 9 bases in between. Written as DNA, the CDR3 is TGTGCCAGCAGCCAAGACAGTTACGAGCAGTACTTC. Translated: CASSQDSYEQYF.

The chain combines TRBV30 with TRBJ1-6; unclear D gene. The CDR3 has 12 amino acids. CDR1 and CDR2 (germline): GTSNPN, SVGIG (reference sequence). V shed 3 bases and J shed 10 bases, with 10 bases lying between them. CDR3 DNA: TGTGCCTGGAGCATCCGAGGGTCACCCCTCCACTTT. It specifies CAWSIRGSPLHF.

V usage is TRBV11-2 and J usage is TRBJ2-2; D not certain. This CDR3 spans 10 amino acids. V was clipped by 4 bases and J by 6 bases, with 0 bases between them. Germline CDR1 is SGHAT and CDR2 is FQNNGV. The CDR3 is CASSSGELFF. CDR3 DNA sequence: TGTGCCAGCAGCTCCGGGGAGCTGTTTTTT.

The V gene is TRBV29-1, the J gene TRBJ2-7; TRBD2 might be the D (6 bases). The germline V gene encodes CDR1 SQVTM and CDR2 ANQGSEA. This CDR3 region has 11 residues. Trimming left V 6 bases short and J 5 bases short, with 11 bases between. CDR3 DNA sequence: TGCAGCGTGGAGGCGGGGCACGAGCAGTACTTC. This codes for CSVEAGHEQYF.

The V gene is TRBV7-9, the J gene TRBJ2-7; 9 bases are a match to TRBD1. The CDR3 contains 19 residues. Per the germline V gene, CDR1 is SEHNR and CDR2 is FQNEAQ (reference sequence). V shed 6 bases, J shed 2 bases, and the junction held 20 bases outside the gene matches. The CDR3 DNA reads as TGTGCCAGCAGTACATCCGGGACAGGGATCCTAGCGTTCCCCTACGAGCAGTACTTC. Amino acids: CASSTSGTGILAFPYEQYF.

The V gene is TRBV7-3, the J gene TRBJ2-7; perhaps TRBD1 as D (6 bases). The germline V gene has CDR1 SGHTA and CDR2 FQGTGA. V shed 5 bases and J shed 3 bases, with 14 bases lying between them. The CDR3 runs 14 residues. The chain's CDR3 is CASSTWTDFYEQYF. The CDR3 coding sequence is TGTGCCAGCAGCACCTGGACAGATTTCTACGAGCAGTACTTC.

The chain combines TRBV5-5 with TRBJ1-5, with a possible D match to TRBD1 (5 bases). V was pared by 0 bases and J by 1 base, with 5 bases between. CDR1 SGHKS and CDR2 YYEKEE come from the germline V gene (reference sequence). The length of the CDR3 is 14 residues. In DNA, the CDR3 is TGTGCCAGCAGCTTGGGGGGGAGCAATCAGCCCCAGCATTTT. As protein: CASSLGGSNQPQHF. Full variable domain (missing parts from reference TRBV5-5 and TRBJ1-5): DAGVTQSPTHLIKTRGQQVTLRCSPISGHKSVSWYQQVLGQGPQFIFQYYEKEERGRGNFPDRFSARQFPNYSSELNVNALLLGDSALYLCASSLGGSNQPQHFGDGTRLSIL.

This sequence joins TRBV7-2 and TRBJ2-7; 11 bases are shared with TRBD2. The germline CDR1 and CDR2 sequences are SGHTA and FQGNSA. Trimming at V came to 5 bases and at J to 6 bases, leaving 6 bases not matched to a gene. CDR3 length equals 14 residues. The CDR3 region is CASSATSGGLEQYF. Written as DNA, the CDR3 is TGTGCCAGCAGCGCAACTAGCGGGGGTCTCGAGCAGTACTTC.

As for this clone: This may be a read error: a much more frequent sequence differs by one nucleotide. This sample also contains other DNA sequences that code for the same CDR3. The CDR3 region has the DNA TGTGCCAGCAGCTTGGCTGCAGATACGCAGTATTTT. It is translated as CASSLAADTQYF. The chain has TRBV5-4 and TRBJ2-3; no definite D call. V lost 0 bases, J lost 4 bases, and 3 bases lay in between. From germline, CDR1 is SGHNT and CDR2 YYREEE (reference sequence). The CDR3 is made up of 12 amino acids.

The chain couples TRBV7-6 to TRBJ1-1; no clear D. V was cut by 1 base and J by 5 bases, with 8 bases left in between. The CDR3 sequence is 13 residues long. CDR1 SGHVS and CDR2 FNYEAQ come from the germline V gene. The CDR3 bases are TGTGCCAGCAGCTTAGAGCGTCTTACTGAAGCTTTCTTT. Amino acids: CASSLERLTEAFF. Together with reference TRBV7-6 and TRBJ1-1, the CDR3 gives the full variable domain: GAGVSQSPRYKVTKRGQDVALRCDPISGHVSLYWYRQALGQGPEFLTYFNYEAQQDKSGLPNDRFSAERPEGSISTLTIQRTEQRDSAMYRCASSLERLTEAFFGQGTRLTVV.

This clone was seen once. The V gene is TRBV5-4, the J gene TRBJ2-3; TRBD2 aligns across 10 bases. Trimming took 3 bases from V and 3 from J; bases not matched to a gene: 10. The CDR3 loop spans 17 amino acids. CDR1 and CDR2 from the germline V gene are SGHNT and YYREEE (reference sequence). CDR3 loop: CASSYISGTSATDTQYF. CDR3 nucleotides: TGTGCCAGCAGCTACATTTCCGGGACTAGCGCGACAGATACGCAGTATTTT.

J is TRBJ1-1 and V is TRBV30; D is ambiguous. Trimming shortened V by 4 bases and J by 2 bases, and 11 bases separated the two germline ends. From germline, CDR1 is GTSNPN and CDR2 SVGIG (reference sequence). The CDR3 is 13 residues long. CDR3 coding DNA: TGTGCCTGGAAGATTGGGGTCAACACTGAAGCTTTCTTT. Translated, it gives CAWKIGVNTEAFF.

The V and J genes are TRBV5-1 and TRBJ2-5, with 7 bases identical to TRBD1. The trim removed 3 bases at V and 1 base at J, leaving 3 bases unmatched. This CDR3 region has 14 residues. Germline V lookup: CDR1 SGHRS, CDR2 YFSETQ. CDR3 loop: CASSSGTAQETQYF. As DNA, the CDR3 is TGCGCCAGCAGCTCCGGGACAGCCCAAGAGACCCAGTACTTC. Variable domain in full (rest from reference TRBV5-1 and TRBJ2-5): KAGVTQTPRYLIKTRGQQVTLSCSPISGHRSVSWYQQTPGQGLQFLFEYFSETQRNKGNFPGRFSGRQFSNSRSEMNVSTLELGDSALYLCASSSGTAQETQYFGPGTRLLVL.

The rearrangement uses TRBV9 and TRBJ2-1; 7 nucleotides match TRBD1. The CDR3 sequence is 13 residues long. V trimming: 7 bases; J trimming: 3 bases; junction bases outside the gene matches: 4. The V gene's germline CDR1 is SGDLS and CDR2 YYNGEE. As DNA, the CDR3 is TGTGCCAGCCAAGGGGGCCTCTACAATGAGCAGTTCTTC. This gives the protein CASQGGLYNEQFF.

Of note for this clone: The junction departs from germline at one end; a sequencing error may be responsible. This chain uses TRBV6-6 with TRBJ2-1; maybe TRBD2 (6 bases). Per germline, CDR1 MNHNY and CDR2 SVGAGI (reference sequence). CDR3 length equals 15 residues. The CDR3 sequence: CASNYETSSYNEQFF. CDR3 DNA: TGTGCCAGCAATTACGAGACTAGCTCCTACAATGAGCAGTTCTTC.